This T cell receptor beta chain was sequenced for a study of T-cell memory formation after mild COVID-19 (dated by TCRdb to the early 2020s). About the investigation overall: TCR sequence clusters from the two donors were largely donor specific. In a couple of donors, T-cell clones that expanded and contracted after mild COVID-19 were followed by sequencing TCRalpha and TCRbeta repertoires longitudinally. Two young, previously healthy adult volunteers, one female and one male, were included in the cohort.

The sequencer was an Illumina NovaSeq 6000. TCRalpha and TCRbeta cDNA libraries were built by 5'RACE with constant-segment primers, adding sample barcodes and unique molecular identifiers. Trizol reagent was used to extract RNA from every sample. Library amplification was performed in two PCR steps, and a second sample barcode and Illumina TruSeq adapters were introduced in the second step. The libraries were sequenced on an Illumina NovaSeq using 2 x 150 bp paired-end reads. Concerning the study's data processing: Demultiplexing of reads and collapsing into UMI-guided consensus sequences were performed with migec v1.2.7. Using mixcr v2.1.11, UMI consensuses were aligned to TRA and TRB V and J templates and then assembled into clonotypes. Expanded or contracted clonotypes were those called significant by both edgeR and NoisET, with noise models trained on biological replicates. For edgeR calls, the cutoffs were a false discovery rate-adjusted p below 0.01 and a log2 fold-change threshold of 1. PCA with hierarchical clustering of max-normalized trajectories of the 1000 most abundant clonotypes was used as exploratory dynamics analysis. Separately sequenced CD4+ and CD8+ repertoires were used to assign a CD4 or CD8 phenotype to each responding clone. TCRdb reworked the public reads: Q25 trimming with fastp, MiXCR clone assembly, productive beta chains retained. Records with the same CDR3 protein are collapsed into one entry carrying the most frequent genes and DNA. Here the V and J calls rest on TCRdb's processing, not on the authors' analysis. The sample has fewer than 70,000 distinct CDR3 sequences on record, more than 8% of them singletons. The ten largest account for 1.2% of the sample.

Many counts were recorded for this clonotype. It lacks a known antigen. No much larger clone exists at a distance of one base, and base qualities are not known. After removal of 0 bases from V and 3 bases from J, the junction retains 4 bases not matched to a gene. The germline V gene yields SGHRS for CDR1 and YFSETQ for CDR2. The CDR3 covers 16 residues, taking in both the cysteine and the phenylalanine. Here the CDR3 DNA is all that survives: 48 bases in frame from base 1. Ficoll-Paque density gradient centrifugation was used to isolate PBMCs. Results and caveats for the whole study, not just this receptor: Contracting CD4+ clones turned up mainly in the CM and EM memory subsets, whereas EMRA was where CD8+ clones were enriched. Whether the second-wave clones peaking on day 37 were SARS-CoV-2 specific was not confirmed. Only two mild cases were covered in the study, and larger cohorts including severe cases with pre-infection samples were considered necessary. From day 15 to 85, contracting clones showed balanced CD4/CD8 phenotypes, whereas a second wave of clones that expanded from day 15 to 37 leaned towards CD4+. Some responding clones were detected in pre-infection memory, which suggested that pre-existing cross-reactive memory T cells had joined the SARS-CoV-2 response.

The chain was built from TRBV5-1 and TRBJ2-3; the junction holds 10 bases that match TRBD2. This TCR derives from a man in his late teens or twenties who had mild COVID-19 (a few samples of this study predate the infection). The sample titles of this study are shuffled in the database, so cell type and time point are left out; the donor was told from shared clones. Sequences were obtained from PBMCs or a T cell subset sorted from them (not recorded which). The sequenced DNA is TGCGCCAGCAGCTTGGTGCCTAGCGGGGGTACAGATACGCAGTATTTT. This encodes CASSLVPSGGTDTQYF.